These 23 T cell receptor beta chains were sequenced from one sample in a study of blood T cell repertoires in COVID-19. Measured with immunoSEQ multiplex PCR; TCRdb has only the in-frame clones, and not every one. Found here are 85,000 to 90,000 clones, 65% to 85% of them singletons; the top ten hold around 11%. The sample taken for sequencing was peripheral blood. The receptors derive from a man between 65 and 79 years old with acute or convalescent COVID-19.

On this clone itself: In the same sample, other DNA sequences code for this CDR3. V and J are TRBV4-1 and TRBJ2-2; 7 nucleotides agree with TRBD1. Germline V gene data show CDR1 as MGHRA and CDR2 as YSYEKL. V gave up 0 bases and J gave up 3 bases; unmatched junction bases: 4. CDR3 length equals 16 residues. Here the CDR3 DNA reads TGCGCCAGCAGCCAAGATAGGGGGCGCGACACCGGGGAGCTGTTTTTT. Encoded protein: CASSQDRGRDTGELFF.

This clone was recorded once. CDR3 sequence (DNA): TGTGCCAGCAGCTTAATTGGGGGGGCCTCAAACACTGAAGCTTTCTTT. It codes for CASSLIGGASNTEAFF. V and J are TRBV7-3 and TRBJ1-1; perhaps TRBD1 as D (6 bases). Germline CDR1 SGHTA, CDR2 FQGTGA. V was trimmed by 1 base and J by 2 bases, leaving 14 bases between them. CDR3 length equals 16 residues.

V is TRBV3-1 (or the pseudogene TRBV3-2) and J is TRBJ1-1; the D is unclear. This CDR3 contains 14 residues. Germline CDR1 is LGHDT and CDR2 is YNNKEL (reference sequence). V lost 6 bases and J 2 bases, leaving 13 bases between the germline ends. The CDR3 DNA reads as TGTGCCAGCAGTCCCAGTCCCAGAAACACTGAAGCTTTCTTT. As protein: CASSPSPRNTEAFF.

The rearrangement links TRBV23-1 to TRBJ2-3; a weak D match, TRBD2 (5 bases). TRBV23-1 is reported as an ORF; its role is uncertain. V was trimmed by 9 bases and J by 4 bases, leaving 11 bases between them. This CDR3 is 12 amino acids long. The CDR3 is CASPSGADTQYF. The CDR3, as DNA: TGCGCCAGTCCGTCCGGGGCAGATACGCAGTATTTT.

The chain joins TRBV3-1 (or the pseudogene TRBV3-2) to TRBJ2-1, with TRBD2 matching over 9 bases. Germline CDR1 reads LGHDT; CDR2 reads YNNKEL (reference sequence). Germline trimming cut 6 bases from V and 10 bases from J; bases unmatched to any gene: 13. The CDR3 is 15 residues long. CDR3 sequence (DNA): TGTGCCAGCAGGTTAGCGGGGGCCCCATCCGTGGAGCAGTTCTTC. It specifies CASRLAGAPSVEQFF.

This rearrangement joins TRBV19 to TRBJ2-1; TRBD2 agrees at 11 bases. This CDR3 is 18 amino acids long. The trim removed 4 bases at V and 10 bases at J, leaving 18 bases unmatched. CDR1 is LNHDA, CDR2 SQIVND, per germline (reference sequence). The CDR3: CASSKSTGFSGGGREQFF. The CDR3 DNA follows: TGTGCCAGTAGTAAATCCACCGGATTTAGCGGGGGGGGCAGGGAGCAGTTCTTC.

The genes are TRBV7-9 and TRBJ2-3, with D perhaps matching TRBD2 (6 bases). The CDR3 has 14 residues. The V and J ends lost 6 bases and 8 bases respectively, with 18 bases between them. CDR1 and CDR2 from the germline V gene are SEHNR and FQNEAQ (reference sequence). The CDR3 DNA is TGTGCCAGCAGTCGGGACTCCCACGCAGGTACGCAGTATTTT. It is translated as CASSRDSHAGTQYF.

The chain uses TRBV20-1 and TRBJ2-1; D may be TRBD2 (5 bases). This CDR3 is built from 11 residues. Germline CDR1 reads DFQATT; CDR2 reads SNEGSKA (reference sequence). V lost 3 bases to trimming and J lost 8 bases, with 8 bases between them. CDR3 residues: CSARTIYEQFF. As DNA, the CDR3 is TGCAGTGCTAGGACTATTTATGAGCAGTTCTTC.

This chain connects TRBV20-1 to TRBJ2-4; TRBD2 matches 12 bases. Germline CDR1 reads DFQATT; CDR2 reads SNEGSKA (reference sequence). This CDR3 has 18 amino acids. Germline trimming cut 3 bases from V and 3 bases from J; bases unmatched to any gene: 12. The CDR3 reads CSASIPSGGAADKNIQYF. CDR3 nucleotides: TGCAGTGCTAGTATCCCTAGCGGGGGGGCAGCAGACAAAAACATTCAGTACTTC.

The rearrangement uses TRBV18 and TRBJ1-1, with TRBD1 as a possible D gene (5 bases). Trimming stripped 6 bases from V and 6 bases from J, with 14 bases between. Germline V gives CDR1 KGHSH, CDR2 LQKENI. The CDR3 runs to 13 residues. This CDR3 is CASSPSSGAEAFF. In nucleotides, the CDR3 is TGTGCCAGCTCCCCATCCTCGGGGGCTGAAGCTTTCTTT.

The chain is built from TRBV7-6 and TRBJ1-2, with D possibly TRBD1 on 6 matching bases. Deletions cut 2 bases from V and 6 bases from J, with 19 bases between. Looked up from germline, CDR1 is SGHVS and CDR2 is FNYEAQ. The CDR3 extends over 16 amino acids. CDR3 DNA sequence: TGTGCCAGCAGCTTATCTATAACGGGACAAGTGGATGGCTACACCTTC. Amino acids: CASSLSITGQVDGYTF.

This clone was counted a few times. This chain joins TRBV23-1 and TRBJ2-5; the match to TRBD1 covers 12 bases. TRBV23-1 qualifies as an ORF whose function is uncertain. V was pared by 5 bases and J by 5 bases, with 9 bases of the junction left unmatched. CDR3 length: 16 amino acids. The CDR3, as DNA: TGCGCCAGCAGTTTCACCGGGACAGGGGGCCGGGAGACCCAGTACTTC. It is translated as CASSFTGTGGRETQYF.

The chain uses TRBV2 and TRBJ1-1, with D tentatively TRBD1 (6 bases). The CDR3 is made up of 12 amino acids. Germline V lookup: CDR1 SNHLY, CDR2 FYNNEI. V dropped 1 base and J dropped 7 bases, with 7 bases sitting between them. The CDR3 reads CASSEDRVEAFF. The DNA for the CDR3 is TGTGCCAGCAGTGAAGACAGGGTTGAAGCTTTCTTT.

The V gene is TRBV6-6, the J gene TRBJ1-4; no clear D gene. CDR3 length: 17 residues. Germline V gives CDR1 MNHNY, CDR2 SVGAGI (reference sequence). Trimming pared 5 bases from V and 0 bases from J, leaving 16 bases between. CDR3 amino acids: CASSRVGVISTNEKLFF. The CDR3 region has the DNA TGTGCCAGCAGTCGAGTAGGAGTTATCTCAACTAATGAAAAACTGTTTTTT.

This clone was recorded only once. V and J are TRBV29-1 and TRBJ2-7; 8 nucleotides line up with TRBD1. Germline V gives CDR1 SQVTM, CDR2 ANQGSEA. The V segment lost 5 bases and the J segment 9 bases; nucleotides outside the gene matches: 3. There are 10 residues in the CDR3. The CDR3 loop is CSVSTGAQYF. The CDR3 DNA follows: TGCAGCGTTTCGACAGGGGCGCAGTACTTC.

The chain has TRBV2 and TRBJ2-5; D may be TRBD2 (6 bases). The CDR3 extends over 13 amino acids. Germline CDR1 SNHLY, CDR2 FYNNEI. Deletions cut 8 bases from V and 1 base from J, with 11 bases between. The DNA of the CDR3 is TGTGCCAGCGCATGGGGACTCCAAGAGACCCAGTACTTC. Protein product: CASAWGLQETQYF.

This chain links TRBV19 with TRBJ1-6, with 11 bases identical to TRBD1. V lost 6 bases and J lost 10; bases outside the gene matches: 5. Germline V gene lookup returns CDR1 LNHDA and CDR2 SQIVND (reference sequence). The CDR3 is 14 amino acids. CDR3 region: CASSLRDRGSPLHF. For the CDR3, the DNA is TGTGCCAGTAGCCTCCGGGACAGGGGGTCACCCCTCCACTTT.

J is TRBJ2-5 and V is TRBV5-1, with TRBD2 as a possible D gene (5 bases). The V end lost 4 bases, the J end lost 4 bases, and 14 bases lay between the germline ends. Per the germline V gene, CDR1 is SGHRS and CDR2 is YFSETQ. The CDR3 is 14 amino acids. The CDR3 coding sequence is TGCGCCAGCAGCCACCATTCCAGCGGAGAGACCCAGTACTTC. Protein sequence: CASSHHSSGETQYF.

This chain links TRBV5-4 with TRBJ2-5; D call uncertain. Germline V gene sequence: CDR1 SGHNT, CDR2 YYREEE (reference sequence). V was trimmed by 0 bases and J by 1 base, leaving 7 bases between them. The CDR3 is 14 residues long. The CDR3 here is CASSLGSAQETQYF. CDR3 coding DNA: TGTGCCAGCAGCTTGGGGAGTGCCCAAGAGACCCAGTACTTC.

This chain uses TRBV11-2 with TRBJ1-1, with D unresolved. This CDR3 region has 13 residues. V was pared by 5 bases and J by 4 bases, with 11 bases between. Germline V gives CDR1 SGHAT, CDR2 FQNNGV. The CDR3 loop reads CASSPSGGTEAFF. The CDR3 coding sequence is TGTGCCAGCAGCCCCTCCGGAGGCACTGAAGCTTTCTTT.

This chain's CDR3 is CASSLGASGPYNEQFF. The CDR3 nucleotides read TGTGCCAGCAGCTTAGGGGCTAGCGGCCCCTACAATGAGCAGTTCTTC. The J gene is TRBJ2-1, the V gene TRBV7-9; 7 bases match TRBD2. CDR1 is SEHNR and CDR2 is FQNEAQ in the germline V gene (reference sequence). V was clipped by 1 base and J by 2 bases; unmatched bases: 5. The CDR3 totals 16 residues.

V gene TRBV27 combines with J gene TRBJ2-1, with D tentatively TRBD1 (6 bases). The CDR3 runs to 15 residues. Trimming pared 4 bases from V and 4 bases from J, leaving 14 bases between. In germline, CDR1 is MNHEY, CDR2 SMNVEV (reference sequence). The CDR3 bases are TGTGCCAGCAGTTCCCGGACAGATTTTTACAATGAGCAGTTCTTC. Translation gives CASSSRTDFYNEQFF.

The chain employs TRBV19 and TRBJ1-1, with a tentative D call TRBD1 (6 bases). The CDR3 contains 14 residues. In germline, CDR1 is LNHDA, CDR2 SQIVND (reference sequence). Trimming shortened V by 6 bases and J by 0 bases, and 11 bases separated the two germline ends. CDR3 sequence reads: CASRYGQMNTEAFF. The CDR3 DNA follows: TGTGCCAGTAGGTACGGACAGATGAACACTGAAGCTTTCTTT.